These T cell receptor beta chains were read from a single sample in a study of shared clonotypes between healthy human individuals. TCRdb's copy holds only in-frame clones and misses some; the assay was immunoSEQ multiplex PCR. The sample includes over 1.5 million clones, approximately 98% of them seen just once. The sequencing input was naive CD4+ T cells sorted from blood. The receptor set was obtained from a man aged 25 to 40 in good health. The CDR3 runs from the conserved cysteine through the conserved F or W. Fields, in order: clone size, D gene, J gene, V gene, CDR3 protein, CDR3 DNA. D genes are given only for firm matches. Expanded clones are given a class, and other clones once, few, many or no size at all.

>once|TRBD1|TRBJ1-3|TRBV18
CASSPVRQGEFGNTIYF
TGTGCCAGCTCACCAGTCCGACAGGGGGAGTTTGGAAACACCATATATTTT
>NA|NA|TRBJ2-1|TRBV6-5
CASRHRDLLYNEQFF
TGTGCCAGCAGACACAGGGACCTTCTTTACAATGAGCAGTTCTTC
>NA|NA|TRBJ1-1|TRBV18
CASSPPTGMNTEAFF
TGTGCCAGCTCACCGCCGACAGGCATGAACACTGAAGCTTTCTTT
>NA|NA|TRBJ2-7|TRBV19
CASSNQGRTSYEQYF
TGTGCCAGTAGTAATCAAGGAAGGACATCCTACGAGCAGTACTTC
>NA|NA|TRBJ1-5|TRBV19
CASSIWQINQPQHF
TGTGCCAGTAGTATCTGGCAGATCAATCAGCCCCAGCATTTT
>NA|NA|TRBJ2-3|TRBV5-1
CASSLAGGQSTDTQYF
TGCGCCAGCAGCTTGGCCGGGGGGCAAAGCACAGATACGCAGTATTTT
>NA|NA|TRBJ2-7|TRBV25-1
CASSDPLGGDYEQYF
TGTGCCAGCAGTGATCCCTTAGGGGGGGACTACGAGCAGTACTTC
>NA|TRBD1|TRBJ2-7|TRBV10-2
CASSESGTGDEQYF
TGCGCCAGCAGTGAGTCTGGGACAGGGGACGAGCAGTACTTC
>NA|NA|TRBJ2-2|TRBV12-5
CASGLNVGAVRTGELFF
TGTGCTAGTGGTTTGAACGTAGGGGCGGTTCGAACCGGGGAGCTGTTTTTT
>NA|TRBD1|TRBJ2-5|TRBV5-1
CASSLTSTGSGQETQYF
TGCGCCAGCAGCTTGACCTCGACAGGGTCGGGCCAAGAGACCCAGTACTTC
>NA|TRBD1|TRBJ2-7|TRBV5-1
CASSSGTGAAYEQYF
TGCGCCAGCAGCTCCGGGACAGGGGCCGCCTACGAGCAGTACTTC
>NA|NA|TRBJ2-3|TRBV20-1
CSAGGEVF
TGCAGTGCCGGGGGCGAGGTATTT
>NA|TRBD2|TRBJ2-7|TRBV19
CASSTIASGSPEQYF
TGTGCCAGTAGTACCATCGCGAGCGGGAGTCCCGAGCAGTACTTC
>NA|TRBD1|TRBJ1-5|TRBV30
CAWSVRGQGNQPQHF
TGTGCCTGGAGTGTACGGGGACAGGGCAATCAGCCCCAGCATTTT